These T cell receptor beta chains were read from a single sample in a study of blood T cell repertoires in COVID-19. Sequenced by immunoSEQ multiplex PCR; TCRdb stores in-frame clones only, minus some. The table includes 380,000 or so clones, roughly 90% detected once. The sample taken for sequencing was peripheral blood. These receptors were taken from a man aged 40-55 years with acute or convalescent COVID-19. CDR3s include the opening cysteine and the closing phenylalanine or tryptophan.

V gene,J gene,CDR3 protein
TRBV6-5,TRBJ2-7,CASSKPGTGVYEQYF
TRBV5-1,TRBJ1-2,CASDGTGGGVNGYTF
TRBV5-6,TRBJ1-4,CASSSTGTNEKLFF
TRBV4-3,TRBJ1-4,CASSQDPPGADEKLFF
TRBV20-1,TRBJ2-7,CSASSWEARVYEQYF
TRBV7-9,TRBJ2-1,CASSRSRNYNEQFF
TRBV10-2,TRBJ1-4,CASSEPGITSTNEKLFF
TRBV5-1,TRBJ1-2,CASKIGSGGPEWGYTF
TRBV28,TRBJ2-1,CASSISGTAYNEQFF
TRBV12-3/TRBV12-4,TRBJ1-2,CASREDRAYGYTF
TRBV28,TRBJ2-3,CASSLPRGGTWGTDTQYF
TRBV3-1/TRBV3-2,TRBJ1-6,CASSRTDRGHSPLHF
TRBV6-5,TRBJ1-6,CASSPEDRRNSPLHF
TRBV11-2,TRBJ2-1,CASSLEWSVYNEQFF
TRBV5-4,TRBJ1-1,CASSFGQAEAFF
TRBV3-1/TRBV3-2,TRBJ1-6,CASSQTGNSPLHF
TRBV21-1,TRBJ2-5,CASSKEGSETQYF
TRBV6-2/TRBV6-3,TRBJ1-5,CASSPDRPYSNQPQHF
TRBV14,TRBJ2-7,CASSQPLGVGSIEQYF
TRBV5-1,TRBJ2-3,CASSLGLATGLYSTDTQYF
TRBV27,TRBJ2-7,CASRSGTRSYEQYF
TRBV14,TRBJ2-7,CASSLSSYEQYF
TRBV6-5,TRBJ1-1,CASSPGFAGAFF
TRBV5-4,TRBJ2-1,CASSTGQDNEQFF
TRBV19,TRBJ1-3,CASSMGQGLIGNTIYF
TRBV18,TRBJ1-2,CASSPSGDYGYTF
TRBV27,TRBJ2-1,CASSLYAGQLYSISYNEQFF
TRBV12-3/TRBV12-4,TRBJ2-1,CASSLVSGEQFF